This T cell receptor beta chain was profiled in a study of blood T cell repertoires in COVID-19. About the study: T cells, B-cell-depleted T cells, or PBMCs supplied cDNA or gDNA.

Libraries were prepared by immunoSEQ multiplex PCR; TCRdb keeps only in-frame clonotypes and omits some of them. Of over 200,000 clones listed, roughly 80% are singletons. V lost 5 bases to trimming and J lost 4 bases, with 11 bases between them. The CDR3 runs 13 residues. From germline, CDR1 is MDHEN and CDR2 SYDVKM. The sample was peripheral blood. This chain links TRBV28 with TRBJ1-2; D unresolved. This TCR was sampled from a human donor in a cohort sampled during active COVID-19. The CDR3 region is CASSLSRPYGYTF. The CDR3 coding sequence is TGTGCCAGCAGTCTATCCAGGCCCTATGGCTACACCTTC.